This entry lists 18 T cell receptor beta chains sequenced from one sample in a study of T cells in Graves' hyperthyroidism and ophthalmopathy. Authors of the study amplified TCR beta CDR3 regions from RNA transcripts. Researchers ran a first-round RT-PCR on the TCR CDR3 using the HTBI primer set. TCRdb used MiXCR to reprocess the multiplex PCR reads, holding one entry per CDR3 protein. Of approximately 480,000 distinct CDR3 sequences listed, roughly 20% were seen once; the top ten hold roughly 29%. The sequencing sample was made of blood. The source is a man younger than 30 with Graves' hyperthyroidism.

This clonotype was observed many times. The chain uses TRBV7-9 and TRBJ2-7; 7 bases fit TRBD1. The CDR3 extends over 15 amino acids. From germline, CDR1 is SEHNR and CDR2 FQNEAQ (reference sequence). Germline trimming cut 5 bases from V and 3 bases from J; bases unmatched to any gene: 10. The CDR3 coding sequence is TGTGCCAGCAGCCCCGATCGGGACAGCAGCTACGAGCAGTACTTC. This sequence encodes CASSPDRDSSYEQYF.

The chain employs TRBV6-2 or TRBV6-3 and TRBJ1-2; 10 bases are shared with TRBD1. Germline CDR1 MNHEY, CDR2 SVGEGT. V lost 7 bases to trimming and J lost 5 bases; unmatched junction nucleotides: 7. CDR3 size: 14 residues. The DNA for the CDR3 is TGTGCCAGCAATGGTGGGGGACAGGGGTATGGCTACACCTTC. Translation: CASNGGGQGYGYTF.

This clonotype was picked up one time. This sequence joins TRBV29-1 and TRBJ2-2; 8 positions match TRBD1. J gave up 1 base and V 7 bases, and 11 bases lay outside the gene matches. CDR3 length: 16 amino acids. CDR1 is SQVTM, CDR2 ANQGSEA, per germline. The CDR3 is CSAKYAGTGNTGELFF. The CDR3 DNA sequence: TGCAGCGCCAAATATGCCGGGACAGGGAACACCGGGGAGCTGTTTTTT.

This clonotype was observed many times. One end of the junction fails to match germline, which may point to a read error. V and J are TRBV7-8 and TRBJ2-7, with D possibly TRBD1 on 6 matching bases. This CDR3 comprises 16 residues. From germline, CDR1 is SGHVS and CDR2 FQNEAQ. The CDR3 nucleotides are TGTGCCAGCAGCTTAACCAGACTGGGACAACAGCCGACCCTCGACTTC. Its translation: CASSLTRLGQQPTLDF.

There are many counts of this clonotype. The chain joins TRBV28 to TRBJ2-2, with D unclear. CDR1 and CDR2 (germline): MDHEN, SYDVKM. CDR3 size: 16 residues. V lost 2 bases, J lost 2 bases, and 12 bases lay in between. The CDR3 DNA follows: TGTGCCAGCAGTTTAGCGGTAGGATCAAACACCGGGGAGCTGTTTTTT. This codes for CASSLAVGSNTGELFF.

This clonotype was counted many times. The rearrangement uses TRBV20-1 and TRBJ2-1; D might be TRBD1 or TRBD2, each matching 5 bases. This CDR3 contains 11 residues. Germline V gives CDR1 DFQATT, CDR2 SNEGSKA (reference sequence). Trimming pared 3 bases from V and 9 bases from J, leaving 9 bases between. The CDR3 here is CSASPGTEQFF. CDR3 nucleotides: TGCAGTGCTAGTCCCGGGACTGAGCAGTTCTTC.

In this sample, this clonotype turned up many times. The chain employs TRBV6-5 and TRBJ2-3; TRBD2 matches 9 bases. V was pared by 4 bases and J by 1 base, with 3 bases of the junction left unmatched. Germline V gene sequence: CDR1 MNHEY, CDR2 SVGAGI. This CDR3 is 15 amino acids long. The CDR3 spells CASSSSGAGTDTQYF. CDR3 coding DNA: TGTGCCAGCAGTTCTAGCGGGGCAGGCACAGATACGCAGTATTTT.

The gene calls are TRBV6-2 or TRBV6-3 and TRBJ1-1; D gene uncertain. The CDR3 is 15 residues long. The V gene lost 6 bases and the J gene lost 1 base, with 15 bases spanning the gap. Germline loops: CDR1 MNHEY, CDR2 SVGEGT. Written as DNA, the CDR3 is TGTGCCAGCAGCTTACAACCTCTAGGGAACACTGAAGCTTTCTTT. This sequence encodes CASSLQPLGNTEAFF.

Many counts were recorded for this clonotype. The genes are TRBV11-2 and TRBJ2-7; D might be TRBD1 or TRBD2, each matching 5 bases. Germline values: CDR1 SGHAT, CDR2 FQNNGV. Trimming took off 3 bases at V and 5 bases at J, with 14 bases between the two ends. The CDR3 runs to 14 residues. The CDR3 region is CASSFSGAGDEQYF. The CDR3, as DNA: TGTGCCAGCAGCTTCTCCGGGGCTGGAGACGAGCAGTACTTC.

There are many counts of this clonotype. V usage is TRBV12-3 or TRBV12-4 and J usage is TRBJ1-1, with D tentatively TRBD1 (6 bases). Trimming left V 5 bases short and J 5 bases short, with 15 bases between. The CDR3 contains 14 residues. CDR3 sequence: CASSPTGLKTEAFF. The DNA of the CDR3 is TGTGCCAGCAGTCCGACAGGATTAAAGACTGAAGCTTTCTTT.

This clonotype was observed a single time. The V call is TRBV20-1, the J call TRBJ1-2; perhaps TRBD1 as D (6 bases). V lost 3 bases to trimming and J lost 4 bases, with 12 bases between them. CDR1 DFQATT and CDR2 SNEGSKA come from the germline V gene (reference sequence). The CDR3 has 13 amino acids. The CDR3 reads CSARHPRGYGYTF. In DNA, the CDR3 is TGCAGTGCTAGGCACCCCAGGGGCTATGGCTACACCTTC.

This clonotype has a count of ten or more. The V call is TRBV6-2 or TRBV6-3, the J call TRBJ2-5; 11 positions match TRBD2. There are 19 residues in the CDR3. Germline lookup yields CDR1 MNHEY and CDR2 SVGEGT. Trimming removed 2 bases from V and 1 base from J; junction bases left unmatched: 12. The CDR3 sequence: CASSYPNSGGVTIQETQYF. The CDR3, as DNA: TGTGCCAGCAGTTACCCCAATAGCGGGGGGGTAACGATCCAAGAGACCCAGTACTTC.

This clonotype came up many times. The chain uses TRBV6-2 or TRBV6-3 and TRBJ2-7, with D hard to call. The ends were cut back, 2 bases at V and 6 bases at J, with 8 bases in the middle. The germline V gene encodes CDR1 MNHEY and CDR2 SVGEGT. The CDR3 is made up of 12 amino acids. The CDR3 DNA reads as TGTGCCAGCAGTTACCCCCTCGGCGAGCAGTACTTC. Residues: CASSYPLGEQYF.

This clonotype was detected many times. The conserved phenylalanine or tryptophan normally closing the CDR3 is absent here, so this likely arose from a read error. This chain uses TRBV28 with TRBJ1-1, with 7 positions matching TRBD1. The germline V gene has CDR1 MDHEN and CDR2 SYDVKM. V lost 10 bases to trimming and J lost 0 bases; unmatched junction nucleotides: 11. CDR3 size: 15 residues. CDR3 residues: CATATGARMNTEAFS. CDR3 DNA: TGTGCCACCGCCACAGGGGCCCGCATGAACACTGAAGCTTTCTCT.

There are many counts of this clonotype. V usage is TRBV6-2 or TRBV6-3 and J usage is TRBJ2-7; D gene unclear. V was clipped by 4 bases and J by 2 bases, with 6 bases between them. Looked up from germline, CDR1 is MNHEY and CDR2 is SVGEGT. The CDR3 loop spans 12 amino acids. Here the CDR3 reads CASSSRAYEQYF. DNA for the CDR3: TGTGCCAGCAGTTCCAGAGCCTACGAGCAGTACTTC.

This sequence joins TRBV10-3 and TRBJ1-1; 8 positions agree with TRBD1. The CDR3 is 17 residues long. The germline CDR1 and CDR2 sequences are ENHRY and SYGVKD. Trimming removed 6 bases from V and 6 bases from J; junction bases left unmatched: 18. The CDR3 nucleotides read TGTGCCATCAGCCTCTGGACAGGGAATTTCCCGGAGCCTGAAGCTTTCTTT. Its translation is CAISLWTGNFPEPEAFF.

The table lists this clonotype with many counts. V gene TRBV28 combines with J gene TRBJ1-6; D gene uncertain. This CDR3 region has 13 residues. Trimming took off 1 base at V and 8 bases at J, with 6 bases between the two ends. Germline CDR1 is MDHEN and CDR2 is SYDVKM. The CDR3 is CASSLLGYSPLHF. CDR3 DNA sequence: TGTGCCAGCAGTTTATTAGGGTATTCACCCCTCCACTTT.

The chain carries TRBV7-2 and TRBJ2-7; a possible D gene is TRBD1 (6 bases). Germline CDR1 SGHTA, CDR2 FQGNSA. The CDR3 has 15 residues. V lost 0 bases, J lost 4 bases, and 13 bases lay in between. The CDR3 protein is CASSLAPQGKYEQYF. CDR3 nucleotides: TGTGCCAGCAGCTTAGCTCCCCAGGGGAAGTACGAGCAGTACTTC.